This T cell receptor beta chain was recovered during a study of cytomegalovirus exposure and HLA in healthy donors. Sequencing used immunoSEQ multiplex PCR; TCRdb keeps in-frame clones, though not all of them. In the table there are 190,000 or so clones, more than 65% of which are singletons. Trimming removed 3 bases at V and 10 bases at J, with 16 bases between. Germline V CDR1 and CDR2: KGHSH, LQKENI. The CDR3 spans 15 residues. The sequence came from a woman younger than 30 in good health and CMV-seropositive. Sequencing was performed on PBMCs. The chain links TRBV18 to TRBJ1-6; D might be TRBD1 (6 bases). CDR3 sequence: CASSPRLQGESPLHF. CDR3 in DNA: TGTGCCAGCTCACCGAGGTTACAGGGAGAATCACCCCTCCACTTT. The entire variable domain, with the rest obtained from reference TRBV18 and TRBJ1-6, is as follows: NAGVMQNPRHLVRRRGQEARLRCSPMKGHSHVYWYRQLPEEGLKFMVYLQKENIIDESGMPKERFSAEFPKEGPSILRIQQVVRGDSAAYFCASSPRLQGESPLHFGNGTRLTVT.